The sequence of this T cell receptor (beta chain) was determined in a study of yellow fever vaccine responses in identical twins listed by TCRdb under 2018. For the wider study: In identical twins, the study followed T cell clones that responded to the vaccine with precision.

What the authors observed across the whole study: The T cell response to vaccination in identical twins was reported by the authors to appear partly convergent and partly personalized.

With regard to this clonotype: Its antigen remains undetermined. Base qualities are missing; no much larger clone stands one base away.

Relative to germline, V is 0 bases shorter and J is 2 bases shorter, with 14 bases between their ends. CDR1 SGHTA and CDR2 FQGNSA were looked up in the germline V gene. Including cysteine and phenylalanine, the CDR3 has 17 amino acids. CDR3 DNA is the only sequence kept; it has 51 bases, read in frame from the first base. The library was obtained by RT-PCR. Sequencing took place on an Illumina HiSeq 2500. TCRdb trimmed public reads at Q25 via fastp, called clones via MiXCR and kept in-frame beta chains. Each CDR3 protein appears once, grouped with its most common genes and DNA. The sample contains 5,500 to 6,500 distinct CDR3 sequences, over 50% of them found a single time. The biggest ten clones account for around 4% of the sample.

The sequence was obtained from a woman aged 18-29 years who received the yellow fever vaccine. Donor details come from another sample of the same person, matched by shared clones. The sequencing here drew on T cells from blood (PBMCs), unsorted or a sorted subset (not recorded which), taken before or after yellow fever vaccination (not recorded which). This sequence uses TRBV7-2 and TRBJ2-4; the D gene may be TRBD1 or TRBD2, since each aligns over 5 bases. In nucleotide form, the sequence is TGTGCCAGCAGCTTAGCGGGACGGACCAACTCCAAAAACATTCAGTACTTC. Its translation is CASSLAGRTNSKNIQYF.